The next 5 T cell receptor beta chains were all read from a single sample in a study of shared clonotypes between healthy human individuals (TCRdb year 2020). Libraries were constructed by the immunoSEQ multiplex PCR assay. In TCRdb, the immuneACCESS table is reduced to in-frame sequences with V and J assigned. These tables do not hold every clone; where another copy was compared, an unresolved V gene accounts for under half, and the others remain unexplained. In this sample the table shows about 470,000 clones, more than 75% of which occur a single time. The top ten clones comprise about 13% of the sample. The sample comprised PBMCs. The receptors were sampled from a woman aged 35 to 49 in good health. Some clones in this sample may be carry-over from other donors' samples.

V and J are TRBV6-1 and TRBJ2-7; D is ambiguous. The germline gives CDR1 MNHNS, CDR2 SASEGT. The CDR3 is made up of 15 amino acids. V was cut by 6 bases and J by 0 bases, with 15 bases left in between. CDR3 nucleotides: TGTGCCAGCAGCGCCTCGCCAGGCCTCTCCTACGAGCAGTACTTC. Amino acid sequence: CASSASPGLSYEQYF.

A single count supports this clone. Distinct nucleotide sequences in the sample also encode this CDR3. V gene TRBV18 combines with J gene TRBJ2-7; D uncertain. The germline gives CDR1 KGHSH, CDR2 LQKENI. Trimming shortened V by 6 bases and J by 0 bases, and 6 bases separated the two germline ends. This CDR3 contains 12 residues. This CDR3 reads CASSSSSYEQYF. CDR3 in DNA: TGTGCCAGCTCCTCTAGCTCCTACGAGCAGTACTTC.

The V gene is TRBV4-2, the J gene TRBJ2-1; tentative D call: TRBD2 (6 bases). Deletions cut 0 bases from V and 1 base from J, with 7 bases between. The CDR3 runs to 15 residues. CDR1 and CDR2 (germline): LGHNA, YNFKEQ. The CDR3 protein is CASSQEEGSYNEQFF. As DNA, the CDR3 is TGTGCCAGCAGCCAAGAGGAGGGGTCCTACAATGAGCAGTTCTTC.

With respect to this clone: One end of the junction is discordant with germline, which a read error may explain. The chain joins TRBV27 to TRBJ2-7, with 9 bases identical to TRBD1. This CDR3 has 14 residues. Per the germline V gene, CDR1 is MNHEY and CDR2 is SMNVEV (reference sequence). The CDR3 nucleotides read TGTACCAGCAGTCCGGGGACAGGGCGATACGAGCAGTACTTC. Residues: CTSSPGTGRYEQYF.

This clone was seen more than once but under ten times. This chain joins TRBV5-6 and TRBJ2-7, with 11 nucleotides matching TRBD1. The J segment lost 6 bases and the V segment lost 4 bases, leaving 15 bases of the junction unmatched. Germline assignment: CDR1 SGHDT and CDR2 YYEEEE. This CDR3 is 17 amino acids long. The DNA for the CDR3 is TGTGCCAGCAGCGCGACGGGACAGGGGGGACTAGCTCCCGAGCAGTACTTC. Translating it yields CASSATGQGGLAPEQYF.